Listed below are T cell receptor beta chains from one sample, sequenced in a study of technical replicates of blood from a handful of donors. Sequencing was performed with immunoSEQ multiplex PCR; in TCRdb, only in-frame clones are kept and a portion is missing. Counted here are around 72,000 clones, less than 99% occurring once; the ten biggest clones make up approximately 0.21%. The sequenced material came from T cells isolated from PBMCs. Source of these receptors: a human donor in good health. Each CDR3 is given with its conserved first and last residue. Each record gives: CDR3 protein, CDR3 DNA, J gene, D gene, V gene, clone size. The D gene is left open where the match is weak. Expanded clones are given a class, and other clones once, few, many or no size at all.

CASRRQVLGEDTQYF | TGTGCCAGCAGGAGACAGGTTTTAGGAGAAGATACGCAGTATTTT | TRBJ2-3 | NA | TRBV7-9 | NA
CASTNLQSGETQYF | TGTGCCAGCACCAATCTTCAGAGCGGCGAGACCCAGTACTTC | TRBJ2-5 | NA | TRBV6-6 | NA
CASSGPGVRGMNTEAFF | TGTGCCAGCAGTGGCCCTGGTGTCAGGGGAATGAACACTGAAGCTTTCTTT | TRBJ1-1 | NA | TRBV6-1 | once
CASSTLRQGPETQYF | TGTGCCAGCAGTACCCTGCGACAGGGCCCTGAGACCCAGTACTTC | TRBJ2-5 | TRBD1 | TRBV6-5 | NA
CASSFNSVGGGGYTF | TGTGCCAGCAGCTTTAATTCTGTTGGGGGCGGTGGCTACACCTTC | TRBJ1-2 | NA | TRBV7-2 | NA
CASSPQGNYGYTF | TGTGCCAGCAGCCCCCAGGGAAACTATGGCTACACCTTC | TRBJ1-2 | NA | TRBV11-1 | NA
CASSRTANEKLFF | TGTGCCAGCAGCCGGACTGCTAATGAAAAACTGTTTTTT | TRBJ1-4 | NA | TRBV5-4 | few
CATSSGTDNEQYF | TGTGCCACCAGCAGCGGGACAGACAACGAGCAGTACTTC | TRBJ2-7 | TRBD1 | TRBV15 | NA
CASSLWLAAYNEQFF | TGTGCCAGCAGTTTATGGCTAGCGGCGTACAATGAGCAGTTCTTC | TRBJ2-1 | TRBD2 | TRBV27 | NA
CASSSDRDPYGYTF | TGTGCCAGCAGTTCCGACAGGGATCCCTATGGCTACACCTTC | TRBJ1-2 | TRBD1 | TRBV6-5 | NA
CASSLGRVGEGYTF | TGTGCCAGCAGCTTAGGCCGTGTAGGGGAAGGCTACACCTTC | TRBJ1-2 | NA | TRBV13 | NA
CASSLFYGGASNEQFF | TGTGCCAGCAGCTTATTTTACGGGGGAGCCAGCAATGAGCAGTTCTTC | TRBJ2-1 | NA | TRBV7-9 | NA
CASSAGTGEETQYF | TGTGCCAGCAGCGCCGGGACAGGAGAAGAGACCCAGTACTTC | TRBJ2-5 | TRBD1 | TRBV9 | NA
CASSRWTSGSYEQYF | TGTGCCAGCAGCCGATGGACTAGCGGATCCTACGAGCAGTACTTC | TRBJ2-7 | TRBD2 | TRBV5-6 | NA
CASSHVRGDTQYF | TGTGCCAGCAGCCACGTCCGGGGAGATACGCAGTATTTT | TRBJ2-3 | NA | TRBV4-2 | NA
CATYHDRGQETQYF | TGTGCCACCTACCATGACAGGGGTCAAGAGACCCAGTACTTC | TRBJ2-5 | TRBD1 | TRBV28 | NA
CASSFSGTAYGYTF | TGTGCCAGCAGTTTTTCAGGGACAGCATATGGCTACACCTTC | TRBJ1-2 | TRBD1 | TRBV28 | NA
CASSIGTGSYEQYF | TGTGCCAGTAGTATCGGGACAGGGTCCTACGAGCAGTACTTC | TRBJ2-7 | TRBD1 | TRBV19 | NA
CASSREEDSYEQYF | TGTGCCAGCAGTAGGGAGGAGGACTCATACGAGCAGTACTTC | TRBJ2-7 | NA | TRBV6-4 | NA
CASSVGVGLNTEAFF | TGTGCCAGCAGCGTAGGGGTGGGGCTGAACACTGAAGCTTTCTTT | TRBJ1-1 | NA | TRBV9 | NA
CASNTFRDSSYEQYF | TGTGCCAGCAACACCTTCCGGGACAGCTCCTACGAGCAGTACTTC | TRBJ2-7 | TRBD1 | TRBV7-9 | NA
CASSDIRLGHHEQFF | TGTGCCAGCAGTGACATTCGACTAGGGCATCATGAGCAGTTCTTC | TRBJ2-1 | NA | TRBV6-4 | NA
CASSQGGEAFF | TGTGCCAGCTCCCAAGGAGGAGAAGCTTTCTTT | TRBJ1-1 | NA | TRBV7-9 | NA
CSVSDRQTTYEQYF | TGCAGCGTTAGCGATCGACAGACCACCTACGAGCAGTACTTC | TRBJ2-7 | NA | TRBV29-1 | NA
CASSPTRLAGYNEQFF | TGTGCCAGCAGCCCTACCAGACTAGCAGGGTACAATGAGCAGTTCTTC | TRBJ2-1 | TRBD2 | TRBV13 | NA
CASSYSTLNEQFF | TGTGCCAGCAGTTACTCGACACTCAATGAGCAGTTCTTC | TRBJ2-1 | NA | TRBV6-5 | NA
CASSQVTGIQGYTF | TGCGCCAGCAGCCAAGTTACAGGGATTCAAGGCTACACCTTC | TRBJ1-2 | NA | TRBV4-1 | NA
CASSGGSGRILNTDTQYF | TGTGCCAGCAGCGGTGGTAGCGGGAGGATTCTGAACACAGATACGCAGTATTTT | TRBJ2-3 | TRBD2 | TRBV9 | NA
CAISLQGYGYTF | TGTGCCATCAGTCTACAGGGCTACGGCTACACCTTC | TRBJ1-2 | NA | TRBV10-3 | NA
CASSLGGTGVYEQYF | TGCGCCAGCAGCCTGGGGGGGACAGGGGTTTACGAGCAGTACTTC | TRBJ2-7 | TRBD1 | TRBV5-1 | NA
CASSSRGPSSYNEQFF | TGTGCCAGCAGCTCCAGGGGCCCGAGCTCCTACAATGAGCAGTTCTTC | TRBJ2-1 | NA | TRBV11-3 | NA